In this sample, the clone carrying this T cell receptor beta chain turned up once. Its target is not known. Germline loops: CDR1 MNHEY, CDR2 SMNVEV (reference sequence). There are 13 residues in the CDR3. The V gene lost 2 bases and the J gene lost 4 bases, with 6 bases spanning the gap. Anyone with autoimmune disease history or systemic immunosuppression was excluded. The study sampled blood at baseline, cycle 4 day 1, and cycle 7 day 1. This record comes from a study of OX40 agonist ivuxolimab in advanced cancers. Study as a whole: Partial response was recorded in three patients: one hepatocellular carcinoma and two cutaneous melanoma cases.

Libraries were prepared by immunoSEQ multiplex PCR; TCRdb keeps only in-frame clonotypes and omits some of them. Of about 94,000 clones listed, roughly 90% are singletons. Study observations and caveats: Clonal expansion by week 6 occurred in CD4+ and CD8+ blood T cells (at 0.1 to 3.0 mg/kg).

The source is an adult with an advanced solid tumor such as melanoma, head and neck, liver or kidney cancer. Sequencing used CD4+ or CD8+ T cells sorted from blood, obtained in a trial of the OX40 agonist ivuxolimab. The rearrangement joins TRBV27 to TRBJ2-1, with D unclear. This CDR3 is CASSLGWYNEQFF. In nucleotides, the CDR3 is TGTGCCAGCAGTTTAGGTTGGTACAATGAGCAGTTCTTC.